What follows are 28 T cell receptor beta chains derived from one specimen sequenced in a study of T cells in Graves' hyperthyroidism and ophthalmopathy (dated by TCRdb to 2018 to 2020). Libraries were prepared through multiplex PCR. The sequencer was an Illumina HiSeq 2000. Amplification of TCR beta CDR3 regions was carried out from RNA transcripts. The TCR CDR3 was subjected to a first round of RT-PCR using the HTBI primer set and the Qiagen OneStep RT-PCR kit. In-frame beta chains were kept once TCRdb had trimmed the public reads at Q25 with fastp and called clones with MiXCR. Every CDR3 protein is listed once, alongside the most common genes and DNA of its rows. The sample includes about 560,000 distinct CDR3 sequences, with 16% observed a single time. Jointly, the top ten make up 15% to 20% of the sample. Input material: blood. The receptors stem from a woman in her late teens or twenties with Graves' hyperthyroidism.

Ten or more counts support this clonotype. CDR3 in amino acids: CASSYSYRTYEQYF. DNA for the CDR3: TGTGCCAGCAGTTACTCGTATCGGACCTACGAGCAGTACTTC. The chain joins TRBV6-6 to TRBJ2-7; D remains unclear. This CDR3 has 14 residues. V was clipped by 0 bases and J by 2 bases, with 8 bases between them. Germline CDR1 is MNHNY and CDR2 is SVGAGI (reference sequence).

This chain uses TRBV9 with TRBJ2-5, with a weak D call TRBD2 (6 bases). Germline V CDR1 and CDR2: SGDLS, YYNGEE. The CDR3 consists of 14 residues. The V end lost 0 bases, the J end lost 5 bases, and 11 bases lay between the germline ends. CDR3 loop: CASSVEFGGETQYF. As DNA, the CDR3 is TGTGCCAGCAGCGTAGAATTTGGGGGGGAGACCCAGTACTTC.

In the case of this clonotype: This clone may be a read error of a much larger clone one base away. The rearrangement uses TRBV3-1 and TRBJ2-3; perhaps TRBD2 as D (6 bases). The germline V gene has CDR1 LGHDT and CDR2 YNNKEL (reference sequence). The CDR3 is made up of 16 amino acids. Here the CDR3 reads CASSRDFTSQTGTQYF. CDR3 in DNA: TGTGCCAGCAGCCGGGACTTCACCTCTCAAACAGGTACGCAGTATTTT.

In this sample, this clonotype turned up a few times. The J gene is TRBJ1-5, the V gene TRBV9; D might be TRBD1 (6 bases). Germline lookup yields CDR1 SGDLS and CDR2 YYNGEE. Trimming pared 0 bases from V and 5 bases from J, leaving 12 bases between. This CDR3 has 15 amino acids. The CDR3 loop is CASSVAAGEHQPQHF. The CDR3 DNA follows: TGTGCCAGCAGCGTAGCGGCAGGGGAACATCAGCCCCAGCATTTT.

This clonotype was recorded many times. The rearrangement joins TRBV5-1 to TRBJ2-1, with D unclear. Trimming removed 1 base at V and 8 bases at J, with 19 bases between. Looked up from germline, CDR1 is SGHRS and CDR2 is YFSETQ. The CDR3 totals 16 residues. DNA of the CDR3: TGCGCCAGCAGCTTGTGGTCCCAGTTGTTGTACCATGAGCAGTTCTTC. Protein sequence: CASSLWSQLLYHEQFF.

J is TRBJ2-7 and V is TRBV4-3; weak D call: TRBD2 (7 bases). V was shortened by 1 base and J by 6 bases, with 16 bases between the two germline ends. The V gene's germline CDR1 is LGHNA and CDR2 YSLEER. This CDR3 is built from 15 residues. The CDR3 spells CASSQGGGAGFEQYF. The CDR3 DNA follows: TGCGCCAGCAGCCAAGGGGGGGGCGCAGGGTTCGAGCAGTACTTC.

This clonotype was seen a handful of times. A much larger clone lies a single base off, so this may be a read error. The chain uses TRBV5-1 and TRBJ2-2; perhaps TRBD2 as D (7 bases). This CDR3 spans 15 amino acids. CDR1 is SGHRS and CDR2 is YFSETQ in the germline V gene. This CDR3 reads CASSLEAGHTGELCF. CDR3 nucleotides: TGCGCCAGCAGCTTGGAAGCGGGACACACCGGGGAGCTGTGTTTT.

The CDR3 DNA is TGTGCCAGCAGTATGCCCAATCGACTAGAGCAGTTCTTC. It codes for CASSMPNRLEQFF. The chain links TRBV6-1 to TRBJ2-1, with D possibly TRBD2 on 5 matching bases. V was pared by 5 bases and J by 10 bases, with 15 bases between. Germline CDR1 MNHNS, CDR2 SASEGT. CDR3 length: 13 amino acids.

The V call is TRBV18, the J call TRBJ2-2; a weak D match, TRBD2 (5 bases). V lost 8 bases and J lost 4, with 14 bases in between. The CDR3 is 14 residues long. Germline V gene lookup returns CDR1 KGHSH and CDR2 LQKENI. Here the CDR3 reads CASRSWESTGELFF. The CDR3 DNA follows: TGTGCCAGCCGTAGTTGGGAGTCCACCGGGGAGCTGTTTTTT.

The chain links TRBV10-3 to TRBJ1-4; the D is unclear. This CDR3 contains 15 residues. Germline CDR1 is ENHRY and CDR2 is SYGVKD. Trimming took off 0 bases at V and 8 bases at J, with 13 bases between the two ends. CDR3 nucleotide sequence: TGTGCCATCAGTGAGTCGCGTGGGAGTTCGGAAAAACTGTTTTTT. Residues: CAISESRGSSEKLFF.

The chain is built from TRBV7-9 and TRBJ2-5, with no clear D. This CDR3 spans 14 amino acids. The germline CDR1 and CDR2 sequences are SEHNR and FQNEAQ (reference sequence). V lost 5 bases, J lost 5 bases, and 15 bases lay in between. The CDR3 bases are TGTGCCAGCAGCCCGGACGGAATTCAGGAGACCCAGTACTTC. Translating gives CASSPDGIQETQYF. The full variable domain, rest sourced from reference TRBV7-9 and TRBJ2-5, is DTGVSQNPRHKITKRGQNVTFRCDPISEHNRLYWYRQTLGQGPEFLTYFQNEAQLEKSRLLSDRFSAERPKGSFSTLEIQRTEQGDSAMYLCASSPDGIQETQYFGPGTRLLVL.

This clonotype appeared many times. This chain joins TRBV7-2 and TRBJ2-2; no firm D call. The CDR3 extends over 11 amino acids. V dropped 5 bases and J dropped 10 bases, with 8 bases sitting between them. Germline-derived CDR1 and CDR2 are SGHTA and FQGNSA. The DNA for the CDR3 is TGTGCCAGCAGCCAAAGGTCGGAGCTGTTTTTT. Residues: CASSQRSELFF.

This clonotype was seen a few times. The rearrangement links TRBV4-1 to TRBJ1-4, with 8 bases identical to TRBD1. With V trimmed by 4 bases and J by 8 bases, 15 bases remained unmatched. Per the germline V gene, CDR1 is MGHRA and CDR2 is YSYEKL. The length of the CDR3 is 17 residues. This chain's CDR3 is CASSPDRGRVSEEKLFF. As DNA, the CDR3 is TGCGCCAGCAGCCCTGACAGGGGAAGGGTTAGCGAAGAAAAACTGTTTTTT.

Ten or more counts support this clonotype. J is TRBJ2-3 and V is TRBV2, with D perhaps matching TRBD1 or TRBD2 (6 bases each). The V gene lost 8 bases and the J gene lost 1 base, with 13 bases spanning the gap. CDR1 SNHLY and CDR2 FYNNEI come from the germline V gene. CDR3 length: 14 residues. The chain's CDR3 is CASRWGARTDTQYF. CDR3 DNA: TGTGCCAGCCGATGGGGGGCCCGCACAGATACGCAGTATTTT. The full variable domain, in which reference TRBV2 and TRBJ2-3 provide the parts outside the CDR3, is EPEVTQTPSHQVTQMGQEVILRCVPISNHLYFYWYRQILGQKVEFLVSFYNNEISEKSEIFDDQFSVERPDGSNFTLKIRSTKLEDSAMYFCASRWGARTDTQYFGPGTRLTVL.

The rearrangement links TRBV7-2 to TRBJ2-3; TRBD2 agrees at 8 bases. This CDR3 contains 17 residues. Trimming removed 3 bases from V and 2 bases from J; junction bases left unmatched: 10. Germline loops: CDR1 SGHTA, CDR2 FQGNSA. CDR3 DNA: TGTGCCAGCAGCTTTGATCCGGGGGGGCGACACACAGATACGCAGTATTTT. It translates to CASSFDPGGRHTDTQYF.

This clonotype was counted at least ten times. V usage is TRBV20-1 and J usage is TRBJ2-1; 14 positions agree with TRBD2. The CDR3 consists of 16 residues. Germline assignment: CDR1 DFQATT and CDR2 SNEGSKA (reference sequence). The V and J ends lost 1 base and 4 bases, in that order; junction bases with no gene match: 3. In DNA, the CDR3 is TGCAGTGCTAGAGTTGGGACTAGCGGGAGATACAATGAGCAGTTCTTC. This encodes CSARVGTSGRYNEQFF.

Note on this clonotype: Germline and junction disagree at one end, which may indicate a read error. The rearrangement uses TRBV5-1 and TRBJ1-5; D perhaps matches TRBD1 (6 bases). This CDR3 has 13 amino acids. The germline gives CDR1 SGHRS, CDR2 YFSETQ. DNA for the CDR3: TGCGCCAGCAGGTTGGGGGCCAGGCAGCCCCAGCATTTT. Protein sequence: CASRLGARQPQHF.

The table lists this clonotype with many counts. The J gene is TRBJ2-2, the V gene TRBV2, with TRBD2 as a possible D gene (5 bases). CDR3 length: 14 residues. Germline V gives CDR1 SNHLY, CDR2 FYNNEI. V gave up 4 bases and J gave up 4 bases, with 10 bases separating them. The CDR3 region has the DNA TGTGCCAGCAGTGGGGAGCTGGGCACCGGGGAGCTGTTTTTT. Translation: CASSGELGTGELFF.

This clonotype was counted between two and nine times. V is TRBV6-1 and J is TRBJ2-3; tentative D call: TRBD1 (5 bases). The CDR3 is made up of 15 amino acids. Trimming left V 2 bases short and J 0 bases short, with 9 bases between. CDR1 is MNHNS and CDR2 is SASEGT in the germline V gene. The CDR3, as DNA: TGTGCCAGCAGTGAAAGCCAGGGTAGCACAGATACGCAGTATTTT. Protein: CASSESQGSTDTQYF.

This clonotype was counted ten times or more. The chain's CDR3 is CAISVETGDEQYF. Here the CDR3 DNA reads TGTGCCATCAGTGTCGAGACAGGGGATGAGCAGTACTTC. The genes are TRBV10-3 and TRBJ2-7, with TRBD1 matching over 8 bases. Germline V CDR1 and CDR2: ENHRY, SYGVKD. V shed 4 bases and J 7 bases; nucleotides not matched to a gene: 6. This CDR3 is 13 amino acids long.

This chain links TRBV7-9 with TRBJ2-7; D call uncertain. CDR1 is SEHNR, CDR2 FQNEAQ, per germline (reference sequence). Trimming removed 5 bases at V and 1 base at J, with 12 bases between. This CDR3 is built from 14 residues. CDR3 sequence (DNA): TGTGCCAGCAGCCTTCCTGACAAATCCTACGAGCAGTACTTC. Protein product: CASSLPDKSYEQYF.

There are a few counts of this clonotype. The rearrangement links TRBV5-6 to TRBJ2-2; 8 bases align to TRBD2. Per the germline V gene, CDR1 is SGHDT and CDR2 is YYEEEE. V lost 4 bases to trimming and J lost 0 bases; unmatched junction nucleotides: 8. The CDR3 covers 17 residues. The DNA of the CDR3 is TGTGCCAGCAGCCGGGAGGGGTGGTTCTCGAACACCGGGGAGCTGTTTTTT. Translated, it gives CASSREGWFSNTGELFF.

The chain carries TRBV19 and TRBJ2-7; tentatively, D is TRBD1 (6 bases). Looked up from germline, CDR1 is LNHDA and CDR2 is SQIVND (reference sequence). CDR3 length: 16 residues. V shed 4 bases and J shed 0 bases, with 16 bases lying between them. In DNA form, the CDR3 reads TGTGCCAGTAGTACCTTCAGGGGCAAGAGCTCCTACGAGCAGTACTTC. Its protein is CASSTFRGKSSYEQYF.

This clonotype showed up many times. This sequence joins TRBV20-1 and TRBJ1-1; D may be TRBD1 (6 bases). Per the germline V gene, CDR1 is DFQATT and CDR2 is SNEGSKA (reference sequence). Deletions cut 4 bases from V and 4 bases from J, with 16 bases between. CDR3 size: 14 residues. DNA of the CDR3: TGCAGTGCTACCCCTGGGGGGGGCGGCACTGAAGCTTTCTTT. Translated: CSATPGGGGTEAFF.

This clonotype was seen only a few times. The chain combines TRBV14 with TRBJ2-3; 7 positions match TRBD2. The germline V gene encodes CDR1 SGHDN and CDR2 FVKESK. Unmatched junction bases numbered 10, after V lost 4 bases and J lost 6 bases. The CDR3 runs 15 residues. CDR3 bases: TGTGCCAGCAGCCGAATCCGGGACTACATCGATACGCAGTATTTT. It encodes CASSRIRDYIDTQYF.

This clonotype was recorded a few times. This may arise from a read error, as a much more abundant clone is one base away. The CDR3 loop is CNAGGGLANNEQFF. The CDR3 coding sequence is TGCAATGCCGGAGGTGGACTAGCAAACAATGAGCAGTTCTTC. This sequence joins TRBV20-1 and TRBJ2-1, with TRBD2 matching 8 bases. The CDR3 spans 14 residues. Germline V lookup: CDR1 DFQATT, CDR2 SNEGSKA (reference sequence).

This clonotype was observed at least ten times. The chain recombines TRBV20-1 with TRBJ2-3; 15 nucleotides agree with TRBD2. CDR3 length: 16 residues. With 5 bases clipped from V and 3 bases from J, the junction kept 6 bases outside the gene matches. The germline V gene has CDR1 DFQATT and CDR2 SNEGSKA (reference sequence). In DNA form, the CDR3 reads TGCAGTGCTCCGACCGGGACTAGCGGGAGGACAGATACGCAGTATTTT. This translates into CSAPTGTSGRTDTQYF.

This clonotype was counted between two and nine times. The V gene is TRBV20-1, the J gene TRBJ1-5; TRBD1 aligns across 7 bases. CDR3 length: 18 residues. Losses at the gene ends were 3 bases for V and 0 bases for J; bases not matched to a gene: 14. Looked up from germline, CDR1 is DFQATT and CDR2 is SNEGSKA (reference sequence). CDR3 amino acids: CSASGTGTVAYSNQPQHF. DNA of the CDR3: TGCAGTGCTAGTGGGACCGGGACAGTCGCCTATAGCAATCAGCCCCAGCATTTT.